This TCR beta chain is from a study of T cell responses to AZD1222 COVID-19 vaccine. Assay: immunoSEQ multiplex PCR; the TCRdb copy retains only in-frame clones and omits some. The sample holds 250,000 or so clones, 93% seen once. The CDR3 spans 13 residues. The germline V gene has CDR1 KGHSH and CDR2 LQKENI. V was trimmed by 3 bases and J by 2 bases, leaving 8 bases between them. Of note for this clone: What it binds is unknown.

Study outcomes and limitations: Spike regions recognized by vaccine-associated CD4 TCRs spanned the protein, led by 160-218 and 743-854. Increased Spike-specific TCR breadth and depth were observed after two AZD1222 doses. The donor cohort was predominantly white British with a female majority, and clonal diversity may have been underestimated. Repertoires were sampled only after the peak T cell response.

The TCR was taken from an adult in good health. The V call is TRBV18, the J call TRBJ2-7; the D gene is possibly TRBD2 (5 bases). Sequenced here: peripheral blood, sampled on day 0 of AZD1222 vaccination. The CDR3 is CASSPRGTYEQYF. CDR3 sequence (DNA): TGTGCCAGCTCACCTAGAGGGACCTACGAGCAGTACTTC.